This TCR beta chain was observed in a study of patients and donors after allogeneic stem cell transplantation. From the RT-PCR reads, TCRdb called clonotypes with MiXCR, one entry per CDR3 protein. The sample lists roughly 960,000 distinct CDR3 sequences; 18% were seen once. Unmatched junction bases numbered 6, after V lost 7 bases and J lost 0 bases. Germline V lookup: CDR1 SNHLY, CDR2 FYNNEI. This CDR3 is built from 14 residues. The TCR was taken from a human donor who was either an allogeneic HSCT recipient or a stem cell or donor lymphocyte infusion donor (not recorded which). It is not recorded whose cells these are; they may come from a transplant donor. The chain uses TRBV2 and TRBJ2-7; TRBD1 aligns across 7 bases. Sequencing input: blood, either unsorted or a sorted T cell fraction (not recorded which). Written as DNA, the CDR3 is TGTGCCAGCATAATGGACAGGTTCTCCTACGAGCAGTACTTC. This gives the protein CASIMDRFSYEQYF. The variable domain in full, completed from reference TRBV2 and TRBJ2-7, reads EPEVTQTPSHQVTQMGQEVILRCVPISNHLYFYWYRQILGQKVEFLVSFYNNEISEKSEIFDDQFSVERPDGSNFTLKIRSTKLEDSAMYFCASIMDRFSYEQYFGPGTRLTVT.